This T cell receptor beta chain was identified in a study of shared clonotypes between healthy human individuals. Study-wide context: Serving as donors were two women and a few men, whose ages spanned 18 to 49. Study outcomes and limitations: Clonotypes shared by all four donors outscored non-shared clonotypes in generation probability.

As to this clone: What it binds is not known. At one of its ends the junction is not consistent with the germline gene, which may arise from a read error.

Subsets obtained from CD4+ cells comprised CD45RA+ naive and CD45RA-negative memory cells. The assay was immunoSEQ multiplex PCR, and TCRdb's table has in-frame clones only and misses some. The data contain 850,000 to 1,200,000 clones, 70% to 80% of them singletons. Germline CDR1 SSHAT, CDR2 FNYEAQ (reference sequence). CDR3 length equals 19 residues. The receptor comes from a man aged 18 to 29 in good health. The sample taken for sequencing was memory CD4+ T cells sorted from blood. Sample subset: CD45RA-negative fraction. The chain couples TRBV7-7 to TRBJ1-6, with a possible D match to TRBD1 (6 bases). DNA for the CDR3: TGTGCTAGCAGCTTAGGGGGGGGGAGTCCCTGCTCCTATAATTCACCCCTCCACTTT. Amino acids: CASSLGGGSPCSYNSPLHF. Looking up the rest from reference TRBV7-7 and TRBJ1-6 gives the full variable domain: GAGVSQSPRYKVTKRGQDVTLRCDPISSHATLYWYQQALGQGPEFLTYFNYEAQPDKSGLPSDRFSAERPEGSISTLTIQRTEQRDSAMYRCASSLGGGSPCSYNSPLHFGNGTRLTVT.